Listed below are T cell receptor beta chains from one sample, sequenced in a study of blood T cell repertoires in COVID-19. Sequenced by immunoSEQ multiplex PCR; TCRdb stores in-frame clones only, minus some. The table includes around 200,000 clones, about 90% detected once. The sample consisted of PBMCs or T cells enriched from blood (not recorded which). These receptors were obtained from a man aged 25-45 years who had recovered from COVID-19. Both conserved end residues are part of each CDR3. A D gene is named only where the DNA matches it firmly. Clone size is stated in some rows and not others, as once, few, many or a class when expanded.

clone size: NA; D gene: NA; J gene: TRBJ2-2; V gene: TRBV7-9; CDR3 protein: CASSLSQGIFYPGELFF; CDR3 DNA: TGTGCCAGCAGCTTATCCCAGGGGATCTTTTATCCCGGGGAGCTGTTTTTT
clone size: NA; D gene: TRBD1; J gene: TRBJ1-6; V gene: TRBV30; CDR3 protein: CAWSPFDRGLTPLHF; CDR3 DNA: TGTGCCTGGAGTCCCTTTGACAGGGGCCTAACGCCCCTCCACTTT
clone size: NA; D gene: NA; J gene: TRBJ1-1; V gene: TRBV2; CDR3 protein: CASSAQMNTEAFF; CDR3 DNA: TGTGCCAGCAGTGCACAGATGAACACTGAAGCTTTCTTT
clone size: NA; D gene: TRBD1; J gene: TRBJ2-7; V gene: TRBV7-9; CDR3 protein: CASSNEDRGYEQYF; CDR3 DNA: TGTGCCAGCAGCAACGAGGACAGGGGCTACGAGCAGTACTTC
clone size: NA; D gene: TRBD1; J gene: TRBJ2-4; V gene: TRBV27; CDR3 protein: CASSSPGQTKNIQYF; CDR3 DNA: TGTGCCAGCAGTTCACCGGGACAGACTAAAAACATTCAGTACTTC
clone size: NA; D gene: NA; J gene: TRBJ2-6; V gene: TRBV24-1; CDR3 protein: CATSDLSRSGANVLTF; CDR3 DNA: TGTGCCACCAGTGATTTGAGCCGCTCTGGGGCCAACGTCCTGACTTTC
clone size: NA; D gene: TRBD1; J gene: TRBJ1-2; V gene: TRBV30; CDR3 protein: CAGGTGSLYGYTF; CDR3 DNA: TGTGCCGGAGGGACAGGCAGCCTCTATGGCTACACCTTC
clone size: NA; D gene: TRBD1; J gene: TRBJ1-1; V gene: TRBV27; CDR3 protein: CASRPRTGTGVNTEAFF; CDR3 DNA: TGTGCCAGCCGACCCAGGACCGGGACAGGGGTGAACACTGAAGCTTTCTTT
clone size: NA; D gene: NA; J gene: TRBJ1-3; V gene: TRBV18; CDR3 protein: CASSEGGPTSGNTIYF; CDR3 DNA: TGTGCCAGCTCGGAAGGGGGTCCTACCTCTGGAAACACCATATATTTT
clone size: few; D gene: NA; J gene: TRBJ1-1; V gene: TRBV6-5; CDR3 protein: CASSYSLRNTEAFF; CDR3 DNA: TGTGCCAGCAGTTACTCTTTGAGGAACACTGAAGCTTTCTTT
clone size: NA; D gene: TRBD2; J gene: TRBJ2-7; V gene: TRBV30; CDR3 protein: CAWRGLAGQYEQYF; CDR3 DNA: TGTGCCTGGAGAGGACTAGCGGGACAATACGAGCAGTACTTC
clone size: NA; D gene: TRBD2; J gene: TRBJ2-7; V gene: TRBV24-1; CDR3 protein: CATSVRPRTSGRAAYEQYF; CDR3 DNA: TGTGCCACCAGTGTACGGCCTAGGACTAGCGGGAGGGCCGCCTACGAGCAGTACTTC
clone size: NA; D gene: NA; J gene: TRBJ1-2; V gene: TRBV3-1/TRBV3-2; CDR3 protein: CASSQLRGYGYTF; CDR3 DNA: TGTGCCAGCAGCCAACTCCGGGGCTATGGCTACACCTTC
clone size: NA; D gene: TRBD2; J gene: TRBJ2-1; V gene: TRBV15; CDR3 protein: CATSKPMGTSGYNEQFF; CDR3 DNA: TGTGCCACCAGCAAACCTATGGGGACTAGCGGGTACAATGAGCAGTTCTTC
clone size: NA; D gene: NA; J gene: TRBJ2-1; V gene: TRBV19; CDR3 protein: CASSAQGSSYNEQFF; CDR3 DNA: TGTGCCAGTAGTGCCCAGGGTAGCTCCTACAATGAGCAGTTCTTC
clone size: NA; D gene: TRBD2; J gene: TRBJ2-7; V gene: TRBV5-4; CDR3 protein: CASSPNPGTSSYEQYF; CDR3 DNA: TGTGCCAGCAGCCCGAACCCCGGGACTAGCTCCTACGAGCAGTACTTC
clone size: NA; D gene: NA; J gene: TRBJ1-1; V gene: TRBV10-3; CDR3 protein: CAISRLANTEAFF; CDR3 DNA: TGTGCCATCAGCCGCTTGGCGAACACTGAAGCTTTCTTT
clone size: NA; D gene: TRBD1; J gene: TRBJ1-1; V gene: TRBV19; CDR3 protein: CASSIGTGGLKNTEAFF; CDR3 DNA: TGTGCCAGTAGTATTGGGACAGGGGGTCTGAAGAACACTGAAGCTTTCTTT
clone size: NA; D gene: NA; J gene: TRBJ2-2; V gene: TRBV7-9; CDR3 protein: CASSSMVPKLFF; CDR3 DNA: TGTGCCAGCAGCTCTATGGTTCCTAAGCTGTTTTTT
clone size: NA; D gene: TRBD1; J gene: TRBJ1-4; V gene: TRBV15; CDR3 protein: CATSPDRGWTNEKLFF; CDR3 DNA: TGTGCCACCAGCCCCGACAGGGGATGGACTAATGAAAAACTGTTTTTT
clone size: NA; D gene: TRBD1; J gene: TRBJ1-5; V gene: TRBV27; CDR3 protein: CASSLGQGAEQPQHF; CDR3 DNA: TGTGCCAGCAGTTTGGGGCAGGGGGCCGAACAGCCCCAGCATTTT
clone size: NA; D gene: TRBD2; J gene: TRBJ2-2; V gene: TRBV6-1; CDR3 protein: CASSVSGGRANTGELFF; CDR3 DNA: TGTGCCAGCAGTGTAAGCGGGGGGCGAGCGAACACCGGGGAGCTGTTTTTT